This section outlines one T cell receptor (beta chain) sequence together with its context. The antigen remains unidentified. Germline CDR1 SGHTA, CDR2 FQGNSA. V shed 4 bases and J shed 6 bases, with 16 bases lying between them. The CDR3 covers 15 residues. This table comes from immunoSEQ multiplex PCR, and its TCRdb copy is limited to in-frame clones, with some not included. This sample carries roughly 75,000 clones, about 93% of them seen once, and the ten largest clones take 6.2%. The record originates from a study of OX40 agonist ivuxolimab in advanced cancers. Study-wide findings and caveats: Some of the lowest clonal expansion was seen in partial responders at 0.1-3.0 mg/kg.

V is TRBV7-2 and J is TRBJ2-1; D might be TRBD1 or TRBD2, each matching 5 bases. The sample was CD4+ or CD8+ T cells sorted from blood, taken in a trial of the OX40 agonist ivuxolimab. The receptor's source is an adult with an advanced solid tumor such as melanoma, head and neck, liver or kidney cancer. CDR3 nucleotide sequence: TGTGCCAGCAGCTCATCCGGGACCCCCTCCAATGAGCAGTTCTTC. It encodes CASSSSGTPSNEQFF.